This T cell receptor (beta chain) was identified during a study of regulatory T cells in long-lasting Graves disease. Indicated time point: newly diagnosed GD, antithyroid drugs for less than 3 months. Generation of the TCR library employed RNA extracted from PBMCs. The CDR3 consists of 14 residues. V dropped 4 bases and J dropped 1; count of bases not matched to a gene: 0. The germline V gene has CDR1 SEHNR and CDR2 FQNEAQ (reference sequence). Concerning this clonotype: Its antigen is as yet unknown.

Through Arm-PCR of CDR3 regions and iRepertoire HTBI primers, TCR beta libraries were built. TCRdb used MiXCR to reprocess the multiplex PCR reads, holding one entry per CDR3 protein. The table has about 320,000 distinct CDR3 sequences, over 15% seen once; the top ten hold about 39%. The study, taken as a whole, reports: Those with persistent disease had in common more public clonotypes (more than 2,500) than new patients (approximately 970). Possibly, too few samples lowered accuracy. Persistent disease was associated with favored TRBV28 usage and with favored use of TRBJ1-2 and TRBJ2-5.

The sample consisted of peripheral blood mononuclear cells (PBMCs), taken at new diagnosis, from a patient treated with antithyroid drugs. The source is a female donor with Graves disease. The chain uses TRBV7-9 and TRBJ2-5; TRBD1 aligns across 10 bases. In DNA form, the CDR3 reads TGTGCCAGCAGCTGGACAGGGGGCCAAGAGACCCAGTACTTC. Translation gives CASSWTGGQETQYF.